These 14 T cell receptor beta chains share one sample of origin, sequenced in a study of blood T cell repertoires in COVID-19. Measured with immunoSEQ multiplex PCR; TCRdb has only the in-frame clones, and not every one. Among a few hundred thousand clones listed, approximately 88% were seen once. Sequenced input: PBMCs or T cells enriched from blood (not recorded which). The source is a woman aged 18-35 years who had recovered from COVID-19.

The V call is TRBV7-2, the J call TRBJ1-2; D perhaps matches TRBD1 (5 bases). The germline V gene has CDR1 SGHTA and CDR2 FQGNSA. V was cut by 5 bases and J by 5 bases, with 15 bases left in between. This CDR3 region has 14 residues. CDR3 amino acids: CASSPLRAGYGYTF. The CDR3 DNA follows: TGTGCCAGCAGCCCACTCAGGGCTGGGTATGGCTACACCTTC.

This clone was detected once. The CDR3 DNA is TGTGCCAGCAGTGCCCTGACAGGGGGCGCCTCTGGAAACACCATATATTTT. Translating it yields CASSALTGGASGNTIYF. The V call is TRBV25-1, the J call TRBJ1-3; TRBD1 matches 10 bases. The CDR3 extends over 17 amino acids. Trimming at V came to 4 bases and at J to 0 bases, leaving 6 bases not matched to a gene. Germline loops: CDR1 MGHDK, CDR2 SYGVNS.

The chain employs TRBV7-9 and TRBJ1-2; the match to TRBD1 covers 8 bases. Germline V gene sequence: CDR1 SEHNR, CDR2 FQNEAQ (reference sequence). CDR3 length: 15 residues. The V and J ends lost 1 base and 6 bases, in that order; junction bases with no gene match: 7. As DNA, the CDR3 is TGTGCCAGCAGCTTAGACGACAGGGGAAGTAATGGCTACACCTTC. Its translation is CASSLDDRGSNGYTF.

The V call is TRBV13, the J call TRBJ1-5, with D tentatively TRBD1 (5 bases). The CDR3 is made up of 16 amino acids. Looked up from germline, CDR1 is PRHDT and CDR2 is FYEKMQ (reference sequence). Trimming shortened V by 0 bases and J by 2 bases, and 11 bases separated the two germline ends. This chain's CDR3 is CASSLGRQGRNQPQHF. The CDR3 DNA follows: TGTGCCAGCAGCTTAGGAAGGCAGGGCCGCAATCAGCCCCAGCATTTT.

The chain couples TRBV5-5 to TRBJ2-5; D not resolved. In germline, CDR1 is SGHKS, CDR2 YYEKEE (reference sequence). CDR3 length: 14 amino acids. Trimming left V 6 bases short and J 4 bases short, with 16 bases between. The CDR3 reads CASTPAATSETQYF. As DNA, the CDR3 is TGTGCCAGCACCCCGGCGGCTACCTCAGAGACCCAGTACTTC.

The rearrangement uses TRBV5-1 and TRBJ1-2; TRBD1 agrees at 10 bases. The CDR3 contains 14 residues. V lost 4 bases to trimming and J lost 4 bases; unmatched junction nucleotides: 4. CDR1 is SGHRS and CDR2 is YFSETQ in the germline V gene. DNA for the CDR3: TGCGCCAGCAGCGCTGGACAGGGGGGCTATGGCTACACCTTC. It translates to CASSAGQGGYGYTF.

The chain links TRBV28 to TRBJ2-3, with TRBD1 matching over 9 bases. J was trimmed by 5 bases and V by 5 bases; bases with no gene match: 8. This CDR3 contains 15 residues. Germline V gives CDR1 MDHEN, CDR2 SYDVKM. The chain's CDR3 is CASSPGTGFEDTQYF. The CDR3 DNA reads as TGTGCCAGCAGTCCCGGGACAGGGTTTGAAGATACGCAGTATTTT.

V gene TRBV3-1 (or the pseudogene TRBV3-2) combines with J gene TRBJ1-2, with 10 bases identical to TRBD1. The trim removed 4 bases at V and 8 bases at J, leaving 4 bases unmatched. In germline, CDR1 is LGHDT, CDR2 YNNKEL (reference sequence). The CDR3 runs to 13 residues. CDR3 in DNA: TGTGCCAGCAGCCGACAGGGGGCTGGGGGCTACACCTTC. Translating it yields CASSRQGAGGYTF.

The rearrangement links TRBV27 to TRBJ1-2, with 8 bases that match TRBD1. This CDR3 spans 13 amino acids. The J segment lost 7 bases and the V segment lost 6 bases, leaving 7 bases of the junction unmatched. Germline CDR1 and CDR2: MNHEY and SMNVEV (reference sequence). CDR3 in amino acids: CASSQTGGIGYTF. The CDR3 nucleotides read TGTGCCAGCAGCCAAACAGGGGGTATTGGCTACACCTTC.

The CDR3 loop is CASSLLDRGDQPQHF. Here the CDR3 DNA reads TGTGCCAGCAGCTTACTGGACAGGGGCGACCAGCCCCAGCATTTT. V usage is TRBV5-5 and J usage is TRBJ1-5; TRBD1 agrees at 9 bases. Germline V gives CDR1 SGHKS, CDR2 YYEKEE (reference sequence). The trim removed 2 bases at V and 7 bases at J, leaving 7 bases unmatched. The CDR3 runs to 15 residues.

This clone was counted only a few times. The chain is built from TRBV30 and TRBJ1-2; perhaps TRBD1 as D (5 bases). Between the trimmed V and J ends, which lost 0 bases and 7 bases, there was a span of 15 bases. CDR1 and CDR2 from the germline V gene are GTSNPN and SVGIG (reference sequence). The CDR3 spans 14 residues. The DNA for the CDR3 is TGTGCCTGGAGTGTAACGCGCTGGAGGGGTGGCTACACCTTC. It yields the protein CAWSVTRWRGGYTF.

In DNA, the CDR3 is TGTGCCACCAGTGCAGCGGGGGCAATCTATGAGCAGTTCTTC. Translated: CATSAAGAIYEQFF. The genes are TRBV24-1 and TRBJ2-1, with 8 bases fitting TRBD2. This CDR3 region has 14 residues. The V gene's germline CDR1 is KGHDR and CDR2 SFDVKD. V gave up 5 bases and J gave up 8 bases; unmatched junction bases: 7.

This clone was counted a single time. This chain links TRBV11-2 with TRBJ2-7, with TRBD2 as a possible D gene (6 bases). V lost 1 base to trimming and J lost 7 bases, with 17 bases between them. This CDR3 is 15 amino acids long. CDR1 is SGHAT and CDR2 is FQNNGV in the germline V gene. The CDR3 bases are TGTGCCAGCAGCTTAGGTGTGGGGCTAGCGTCGGAGCAGTACTTC. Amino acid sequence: CASSLGVGLASEQYF.

This CDR3 is CASSPDRGVGYEQYF. The CDR3 DNA sequence: TGTGCCAGCAGCCCCGACAGGGGAGTTGGTTACGAGCAGTACTTC. The chain carries TRBV6-5 and TRBJ2-7, with 8 bases aligning to TRBD1. Germline CDR1 is MNHEY and CDR2 is SVGAGI. V shed 6 bases and J 4 bases; nucleotides not matched to a gene: 11. The CDR3 loop spans 15 amino acids.